These 16 T cell receptor beta chains were sequenced from one sample in a study of regulatory T cells in long-lasting Graves disease. Building of the TCR beta libraries involved iRepertoire HTBI primers and Arm-PCR of CDR3 regions. From the multiplex PCR reads, TCRdb called clonotypes with MiXCR, one entry per CDR3 protein. This repertoire shows fewer than 350,000 distinct CDR3 sequences, 15% to 20% found once; its top ten account for roughly 35%. Time point denoted: newly diagnosed GD, antithyroid drugs for less than 3 months. The TCR library used RNA extracted from PBMCs. The material sequenced was peripheral blood mononuclear cells (PBMCs), taken at new diagnosis, from a patient treated with antithyroid drugs. The source of these receptors is a female donor with Graves disease.

The sample holds a few counts of this clonotype. The chain joins TRBV2 to TRBJ2-1; 10 nucleotides match TRBD2. V lost 5 bases, J lost 3 bases, and 4 bases stayed unmatched. Germline CDR1 reads SNHLY; CDR2 reads FYNNEI. CDR3 length: 15 amino acids. CDR3 sequence (DNA): TGTGCCAGCAGTCCGACTAGCGGGCTCTACAATGAGCAGTTCTTC. Encoded protein: CASSPTSGLYNEQFF.

The J gene is TRBJ2-4, the V gene TRBV7-2; 8 positions agree with TRBD2. The V segment lost 6 bases and the J segment 3 bases; nucleotides outside the gene matches: 16. CDR3 length: 18 residues. Germline V gives CDR1 SGHTA, CDR2 FQGNSA. The CDR3 DNA reads as TGTGCCAGCAGTCGAGCGGGAGAAAGGGAACCAATCAAAAACATTCAGTACTTC. Translated, it gives CASSRAGEREPIKNIQYF.

This clonotype occurred many times. This chain links TRBV30 with TRBJ2-7, with D unresolved. Germline V gene lookup returns CDR1 GTSNPN and CDR2 SVGIG (reference sequence). V dropped 1 base and J dropped 7 bases, with 14 bases sitting between them. This CDR3 comprises 13 residues. The CDR3 is CAWSGTNPEEQYF. CDR3 sequence (DNA): TGTGCCTGGAGTGGGACCAATCCCGAAGAGCAGTACTTC.

In its sample, this clonotype was seen a few times. The rearrangement uses TRBV19 and TRBJ2-3, with 9 positions matching TRBD2. CDR3 length equals 17 residues. V shed 9 bases and J 3 bases; nucleotides not matched to a gene: 16. The V gene's germline CDR1 is LNHDA and CDR2 SQIVND (reference sequence). CDR3: CASRTGFSGSITDTQYF. In nucleotides, the CDR3 is TGTGCCAGCAGAACCGGATTTAGCGGGAGTATTACAGATACGCAGTATTTT.

Many counts were recorded for this clonotype. The chain has TRBV2 and TRBJ2-3; 10 positions agree with TRBD2. The CDR3 runs 14 residues. Losses at the gene ends were 6 bases for V and 5 bases for J; bases not matched to a gene: 5. Germline values: CDR1 SNHLY, CDR2 FYNNEI. In DNA, the CDR3 is TGTGCCAGCAGAAGGACTAGCGGAGGAGATACGCAGTATTTT. It yields the protein CASRRTSGGDTQYF.

Ten or more counts support this clonotype. The CDR3 nucleotides are TGTGCCAGCCCCGATCCGGATTCGGCCGGGGAGCTGTTTTTT. This encodes CASPDPDSAGELFF. The chain combines TRBV11-2 with TRBJ2-2; no firm D call. Trimming pared 8 bases from V and 6 bases from J, leaving 16 bases between. The CDR3 sequence is 14 residues long. Germline CDR1 SGHAT, CDR2 FQNNGV.

This clonotype was counted many times. The genes are TRBV6-1 and TRBJ2-5; D unresolved. This CDR3 is 17 amino acids long. Germline V gene sequence: CDR1 MNHNS, CDR2 SASEGT. Trimming took off 0 bases at V and 5 bases at J, with 19 bases between the two ends. Written as DNA, the CDR3 is TGTGCCAGCAGTGAAGCGCGATCTCCGTGGGTGGCTGAGACCCAGTACTTC. Translation: CASSEARSPWVAETQYF.

This clonotype was recorded many times. V gene TRBV28 combines with J gene TRBJ2-7; D is ambiguous. CDR3 length equals 12 residues. Germline V gene lookup returns CDR1 MDHEN and CDR2 SYDVKM. Trimming cost V 5 bases and J 3 bases, with 8 bases left between them. The CDR3: CASSEFVYEQYF. The CDR3, as DNA: TGTGCCAGCAGTGAATTCGTCTACGAGCAGTACTTC.

This clonotype was recorded many times. Compared with germline, one end of the junction differs, possibly owing to a read error. This rearrangement joins TRBV29-1 to TRBJ2-3, with D possibly being TRBD2 (6 bases). This CDR3 comprises 17 residues. Germline-derived CDR1 and CDR2 are SQVTM and ANQGSEA. The CDR3 DNA sequence: TGCAGCGTTGCAGTATGGGGCGGGGCGGATCGCACAAATACGCAGTATTTT. Translation: CSVAVWGGADRTNTQYF.

This clonotype showed up many times. The chain recombines TRBV6-2 or TRBV6-3 with TRBJ2-5; TRBD1 might be the D (6 bases). Germline values: CDR1 MNHEY, CDR2 SVGEGT. This CDR3 contains 15 residues. Trimming removed 6 bases from V and 0 bases from J, with 14 bases in between. The CDR3 loop reads CASSFGQSYQETQYF. In DNA form, the CDR3 reads TGTGCCAGCAGCTTTGGACAGTCGTACCAAGAGACCCAGTACTTC.

This clonotype was picked up one time. The chain is built from TRBV28 and TRBJ1-6, with D tentatively TRBD1 (6 bases). This CDR3 has 13 residues. The V gene's germline CDR1 is MDHEN and CDR2 SYDVKM. V was pared by 8 bases and J by 10 bases, with 15 bases between. CDR3 loop: CASSGHGGSPLHF. CDR3 DNA sequence: TGTGCCAGCTCCGGTCACGGGGGCTCACCCCTCCACTTT.

The table lists this clonotype with a few counts. The chain recombines TRBV20-1 with TRBJ2-7; 14 bases line up with TRBD2. CDR1 and CDR2 (germline): DFQATT, SNEGSKA (reference sequence). V was pared by 6 bases and J by 2 bases, with 9 bases of the junction left unmatched. This CDR3 has 16 residues. CDR3 nucleotides: TGCAGTGCACACCCACCGGGACTAGCGGGAGCCTACGAGCAGTACTTC. Translation gives CSAHPPGLAGAYEQYF.

This clonotype was counted many times. This chain links TRBV7-3 with TRBJ2-7, with a tentative D call TRBD2 (6 bases). CDR1 is SGHTA, CDR2 FQGTGA, per germline. This CDR3 region has 10 residues. The ends were cut back, 5 bases at V and 12 bases at J, with 11 bases in the middle. CDR3 amino acids: CASSPGVRYF. Here the CDR3 DNA reads TGTGCCAGCAGCCCGGGGGTGCGGTACTTC.

In its sample, this clonotype was seen many times. This rearrangement joins TRBV6-1 to TRBJ2-7; 10 positions match TRBD2. The J segment lost 2 bases and the V segment lost 0 bases, leaving 7 bases of the junction unmatched. This CDR3 has 17 residues. The germline CDR1 and CDR2 sequences are MNHNS and SASEGT. CDR3: CASSEAFSGRPTYEQYF. CDR3 coding DNA: TGTGCCAGCAGTGAAGCCTTTAGCGGGAGGCCCACCTACGAGCAGTACTTC.

CDR3 DNA sequence: TGTGCCAGCAGACGGAGCGGGGAGGTAGATACGCAGTATTTT. It codes for CASRRSGEVDTQYF. The V gene is TRBV12-3 or TRBV12-4, the J gene TRBJ2-3; 7 bases fit TRBD2. V gave up 6 bases and J gave up 5 bases; unmatched junction bases: 8. The CDR3 is 14 amino acids.

About this clonotype itself: Being one base from a much bigger clone, this may be a read error. The chain carries TRBV2 and TRBJ2-1; 16 positions match TRBD2. The CDR3 spans 13 residues. CDR1 is SNHLY and CDR2 is FYNNEI in the germline V gene. Trimming cost V 11 bases and J 10 bases; bases outside gene matches: 5. CDR3: CAGGTSGRGEQFF. CDR3 sequence (DNA): TGTGCCGGCGGGACTAGCGGGAGGGGGGAGCAGTTCTTC.